This TCR beta chain was identified in a study of T cell repertoires in cytomegalovirus infection. Study summary: Public signatures in TCR beta pointed to CMV infection and matching HLA type. Study-level findings and limits: Cumulative public TCR beta family frequency identified carriers of CMV plus the relevant HLA. Dominating the ex vivo response were HLA-C-restricted CMV-specific TCR beta clonotypes.

Germline V gene lookup returns CDR1 SGHDT and CDR2 YYEEEE. This CDR3 is built from 15 residues. Trimming removed 5 bases at V and 8 bases at J, with 20 bases between. TCRdb independently ran MiXCR on the reads; one entry per CDR3 protein. The repertoire consists of hundreds of thousands of distinct CDR3 sequences, with roughly a tenth occurring once and the leading ten covering less than 3%. For this clonotype: The antigen is undetermined.

J is TRBJ2-1 and V is TRBV5-6; weak D call: TRBD2 (7 bases). The origin of this receptor is a human donor in good health (CMV status not recorded). Some clones in this sample may be carry-over from other donors' samples. Input material: PBMCs. The CDR3 DNA sequence: TGTGCCAGCAGACCCTGGGGGCGGGGGAGGGATGAGCAGTTCTTC. This gives the protein CASRPWGRGRDEQFF.